This entry concerns a single T cell receptor (beta chain). Its antigen is not identified. These data originate in a study of human T cells and chemical hapten exposure. Across the whole study: From small differences in pooled library volume came most of the variation in per-sample TCR yields. Broader study findings: Sensitization with DPC brought no change to TCRs above 1 in 1000 in frequency.

Each cDNA molecule in the library carried unique molecular identifiers. Under the authors' procedure: TCR counts had a median of about 94,000 per sample and spanned roughly 23,224 to 700,000. TCRdb itself ran the RACE reads through MiXCR, one entry per CDR3 protein. For this entry, the V and J calls and clone size follow TCRdb and not the study's own pipeline. The data hold tens of thousands of distinct CDR3 sequences, with approximately 9.7% observed a single time. V lost 1 base and J 4 bases, leaving 10 bases between the germline ends. Germline values: CDR1 LGHDT, CDR2 YNNKEL (reference sequence). The CDR3 totals 14 residues. Time point noted: healthy volunteer bleed at 2 weeks. Total RNA came from unfractionated whole blood.

The sequence derives from a female donor in good health. Some clones in this sample may be carry-over from other donors' samples. Material: whole blood. The rearrangement uses TRBV3-1 and TRBJ1-1; perhaps TRBD1 as D (5 bases). The CDR3 reads CASSQAGGGTEAFF. CDR3 in DNA: TGTGCCAGCAGCCAAGCCGGGGGAGGCACTGAAGCTTTCTTT.